This TCR beta chain stems from a study of blood T cell repertoires in COVID-19. The germline gives CDR1 LNHNV, CDR2 YYDKDF (reference sequence). The CDR3 runs to 16 residues. The V and J ends lost 0 bases and 0 bases, in that order; junction bases with no gene match: 2. This table comes from immunoSEQ multiplex PCR, and its TCRdb copy is limited to in-frame clones, with some not included. The sample lists 190,000 or so clones; around 83% were seen once. Sample: peripheral blood. The chain uses TRBV15 and TRBJ2-3; 8 bases fit TRBD2. The source of this sequence is a man in his fifties with active or convalescent COVID-19. Here the CDR3 reads CATSREAGVSTDTQYF. The CDR3 DNA reads TGTGCCACCAGCAGAGAAGCGGGGGTTAGCACAGATACGCAGTATTTT.